A single sample is the source of the 3 T cell receptor beta chains below, sequenced in a study of cytomegalovirus exposure and HLA in healthy donors. Primers for the PCR totalled 60 Vbeta and 13 Jbeta. Assay used: immunoSEQ multiplex PCR; TCRdb lists only in-frame clones, some missing. The sample shows about 90,000 clones, around 71% of them seen only once. The sample taken for sequencing was PBMCs. Source of these receptors: a man younger than 45 in good health and CMV-seronegative.

The rearrangement links TRBV7-9 to TRBJ1-1, with a tentative D call TRBD1 (5 bases). CDR1 is SEHNR and CDR2 is FQNEAQ in the germline V gene (reference sequence). This CDR3 spans 12 amino acids. The V gene lost 4 bases and the J gene lost 4 bases, with 7 bases spanning the gap. The CDR3 DNA is TGTGCCAGCAGCTGGGGCGGCACTGAAGCTTTCTTT. Residues: CASSWGGTEAFF.

V gene TRBV30 combines with J gene TRBJ1-1, with 7 bases identical to TRBD1. There are 12 residues in the CDR3. Germline CDR1 reads GTSNPN; CDR2 reads SVGIG (reference sequence). V trimming: 7 bases; J trimming: 5 bases; junction bases outside the gene matches: 7. CDR3 region: CASYRGWTEAFF. The CDR3 bases are TGTGCCTCTTACAGGGGTTGGACTGAAGCTTTCTTT.

The J gene is TRBJ1-5, the V gene TRBV7-9, with TRBD1 identical over 9 bases. V gave up 5 bases and J gave up 1 base; unmatched junction bases: 12. This CDR3 spans 18 amino acids. Looked up from germline, CDR1 is SEHNR and CDR2 is FQNEAQ (reference sequence). In DNA form, the CDR3 reads TGTGCCAGCAGCCCAACCGGGACAGGGTTTCAGAGCAATCAGCCCCAGCATTTT. It specifies CASSPTGTGFQSNQPQHF.